Listed here are 24 T cell receptor beta chains from one sample, sequenced in a study of CD8+ T cells in alopecia areata. RNA extraction and reverse transcription yielded cDNA as sequencing template. Clones were read by immunoSEQ multiplex PCR, and TCRdb kept only the in-frame ones, dropping some. This sample has some 240,000 clones, with 50% to 60% found just once. Sequenced here: CD4+ T cells sorted from blood, sampled at week 0. The receptors were gathered from a human donor with alopecia areata.

The genes are TRBV15 and TRBJ2-3, with a weak D call TRBD2 (6 bases). The CDR3 runs 12 residues. With 5 bases removed from V and 5 bases from J, the gap between germline ends came to 8 bases. The germline V gene has CDR1 LNHNV and CDR2 YYDKDF (reference sequence). CDR3 sequence reads: CATSPSVDTQYF. The CDR3 nucleotides are TGTGCCACCAGCCCTAGCGTAGATACGCAGTATTTT.

This chain links TRBV13 with TRBJ2-7; D is unresolved. The CDR3 spans 14 residues. Trimming pared 1 base from V and 6 bases from J, leaving 13 bases between. Germline V gene lookup returns CDR1 PRHDT and CDR2 FYEKMQ (reference sequence). As DNA, the CDR3 is TGTGCCAGCAGCTTAGAGGGAAAAGGGCGCGAGCAGTACTTC. This translates into CASSLEGKGREQYF.

The chain joins TRBV4-1 to TRBJ1-2, with D possibly TRBD1 on 6 matching bases. Germline V gene lookup returns CDR1 MGHRA and CDR2 YSYEKL. V gave up 1 base and J gave up 8 bases, with 11 bases separating them. There are 13 residues in the CDR3. This chain's CDR3 is CASSQGQDGGYTF. Written as DNA, the CDR3 is TGCGCCAGCAGCCAAGGACAGGACGGAGGCTACACCTTC.

This clone was counted a few times. The chain couples TRBV29-1 to TRBJ2-7, with D perhaps matching TRBD1 (6 bases). The germline V gene encodes CDR1 SQVTM and CDR2 ANQGSEA. V gave up 7 bases and J gave up 5 bases, with 15 bases separating them. The CDR3 covers 12 residues. This chain's CDR3 is CSGAGDGNEQYF. The CDR3, as DNA: TGCAGCGGAGCAGGGGATGGAAACGAGCAGTACTTC.

The gene calls are TRBV11-2 and TRBJ2-2; TRBD2 matches at 9 bases. From germline, CDR1 is SGHAT and CDR2 FQNNGV. The CDR3 sequence is 15 residues long. The ends lost 3 bases at V and 6 bases at J; junction bases unmatched: 5. CDR3 amino acids: CASSLGGRASGELFF. CDR3 coding DNA: TGTGCCAGCAGCTTGGGCGGGAGGGCCTCCGGGGAGCTGTTTTTT.

This chain links TRBV6-6 with TRBJ1-2, with D unresolved. Per the germline V gene, CDR1 is MNHNY and CDR2 is SVGAGI (reference sequence). The CDR3 loop spans 13 amino acids. V was pared by 2 bases and J by 8 bases, with 12 bases between. The CDR3 region has the DNA TGTGCCAGCAGTTACGATACGGGAGGCGGCTACACCTTC. As protein: CASSYDTGGGYTF.

This clone has a handful of counts. CDR3 bases: TGTGCCAGCAGTCCCTATTCTAGCACAGATACGCAGTATTTT. It specifies CASSPYSSTDTQYF. V gene TRBV27 combines with J gene TRBJ2-3; D is ambiguous. The CDR3 is made up of 14 amino acids. Germline assignment: CDR1 MNHEY and CDR2 SMNVEV (reference sequence). The V and J ends lost 5 bases and 0 bases respectively, with 9 bases between them.

This clone was counted once. J is TRBJ2-7 and V is TRBV27, with D perhaps matching TRBD1 (6 bases). V lost 7 bases, J lost 0 bases, and 13 bases lay in between. The CDR3 loop spans 14 amino acids. Looked up from germline, CDR1 is MNHEY and CDR2 is SMNVEV (reference sequence). Here the CDR3 DNA reads TGTGCCAGCACCAAGACAGGCCACTCCTACGAGCAGTACTTC. Translated, it gives CASTKTGHSYEQYF.

The CDR3 sequence is CSVESRGGELFF. The CDR3 DNA reads TGCAGCGTTGAATCCAGGGGCGGGGAGCTGTTTTTT. J is TRBJ2-2 and V is TRBV29-1; a weak D match, TRBD1 (6 bases). This CDR3 region has 12 residues. Germline lookup yields CDR1 SQVTM and CDR2 ANQGSEA. The germline V and J ends were trimmed by 2 bases and 7 bases, with 8 bases remaining between them.

The V gene is TRBV19, the J gene TRBJ1-5; D uncertain. Germline CDR1 is LNHDA and CDR2 is SQIVND (reference sequence). The CDR3 contains 16 residues. Trimming cost V 1 base and J 4 bases, with 14 bases left between them. CDR3: CASSIGQALWNQPQHF. In DNA, the CDR3 is TGTGCCAGTAGTATAGGGCAGGCACTATGGAATCAGCCCCAGCATTTT.

The V gene is TRBV5-6, the J gene TRBJ1-2, with D unresolved. The length of the CDR3 is 11 residues. CDR1 SGHDT and CDR2 YYEEEE come from the germline V gene. V was clipped by 2 bases and J by 5 bases, with 4 bases between them. Here the CDR3 DNA reads TGTGCCAGCAGCTTCAAGTATGGCTACACCTTC. This codes for CASSFKYGYTF.

This clone has more than one count but fewer than ten. The chain has TRBV7-2 and TRBJ1-2, with a possible D match to TRBD1 (6 bases). Germline V gene lookup returns CDR1 SGHTA and CDR2 FQGNSA. V was clipped by 1 base and J by 0 bases, with 12 bases between them. The CDR3 runs to 16 residues. The CDR3 DNA sequence: TGTGCCAGCAGCTTAGGTGGACAGAGAGCTAACTATGGCTACACCTTC. This encodes CASSLGGQRANYGYTF.

This chain uses TRBV7-3 with TRBJ2-7; tentative D call: TRBD2 (5 bases). The CDR3 is 14 residues long. V lost 5 bases, J lost 0 bases, and 11 bases lay in between. CDR1 is SGHTA and CDR2 is FQGTGA in the germline V gene. CDR3 nucleotides: TGTGCCAGCAGCCCCTCTGCGGGCTCCTACGAGCAGTACTTC. The encoded protein is CASSPSAGSYEQYF.

This chain uses TRBV6-6 with TRBJ1-6; no reliable D call. V was trimmed by 2 bases and J by 7 bases, leaving 3 bases between them. CDR3 size: 12 residues. Germline V lookup: CDR1 MNHNY, CDR2 SVGAGI (reference sequence). The DNA of the CDR3 is TGTGCCAGCAGTTACGGGAATTCACCCCTCCACTTT. Amino acid sequence: CASSYGNSPLHF.

The chain has TRBV30 and TRBJ1-2, with a possible D match to TRBD1 (6 bases). CDR1 is GTSNPN, CDR2 SVGIG, per germline (reference sequence). With 6 bases removed from V and 3 bases from J, the gap between germline ends came to 14 bases. The CDR3 loop spans 13 amino acids. In DNA form, the CDR3 reads TGTGCCTGCCCAGGAGGGGGGTACTATGGCTACACCTTC. This codes for CACPGGGYYGYTF.

This chain joins TRBV5-1 and TRBJ1-1; no reliable D call. Trimming stripped 0 bases from V and 6 bases from J, with 12 bases between. CDR1 is SGHRS and CDR2 is YFSETQ in the germline V gene. This CDR3 comprises 14 residues. CDR3 nucleotide sequence: TGCGCCAGCAGCTTGGATCTCCCCGGGGCTGAAGCTTTCTTT. It codes for CASSLDLPGAEAFF.

The rearrangement uses TRBV7-9 and TRBJ2-5, with D unclear. Germline V gives CDR1 SEHNR, CDR2 FQNEAQ (reference sequence). Trimming stripped 5 bases from V and 5 bases from J, with 12 bases between. The CDR3 extends over 13 amino acids. CDR3: CASSLEALETQYF. CDR3 nucleotides: TGTGCCAGCAGCCTAGAGGCGCTGGAGACCCAGTACTTC.

The rearrangement links TRBV4-1 to TRBJ1-1, with D maybe TRBD1 (5 bases). Trimming removed 0 bases at V and 6 bases at J, with 17 bases between. Per germline, CDR1 MGHRA and CDR2 YSYEKL. There are 16 residues in the CDR3. CDR3 sequence: CASSQERALGGAEAFF. The CDR3 DNA reads TGCGCCAGCAGCCAAGAAAGAGCGTTGGGAGGGGCTGAAGCTTTCTTT.

The CDR3 sequence: CASSFGQAFSGNTIYF. The CDR3 nucleotides are TGCGCCAGCAGCTTTGGACAGGCGTTCTCTGGAAACACCATATATTTT. The chain has TRBV5-1 and TRBJ1-3, with TRBD1 matching 7 bases. CDR3 length: 16 amino acids. Germline V lookup: CDR1 SGHRS, CDR2 YFSETQ. Germline trimming cut 2 bases from V and 0 bases from J; bases unmatched to any gene: 5.

V and J are TRBV28 and TRBJ2-7; D is undetermined. Trimming pared 6 bases from V and 0 bases from J, leaving 15 bases between. The CDR3 loop spans 15 amino acids. CDR1 and CDR2 from the germline V gene are MDHEN and SYDVKM. CDR3 bases: TGTGCCAGCAGCGCGGCAGGAGCGAACTCCTACGAGCAGTACTTC. Translated, it gives CASSAAGANSYEQYF.

The genes are TRBV30 and TRBJ1-1; D is undetermined. Germline values: CDR1 GTSNPN, CDR2 SVGIG (reference sequence). Trimming cost V 8 bases and J 4 bases, with 14 bases left between them. CDR3 length: 12 amino acids. The CDR3 spells CALRAGFTEAFF. CDR3 coding DNA: TGTGCCCTGAGGGCGGGGTTCACTGAAGCTTTCTTT.

Here the CDR3 DNA reads TGTGCCAGCAGCTTGGACGATGAAAAACTGTTTTTT. Its translation: CASSLDDEKLFF. The rearrangement joins TRBV5-6 to TRBJ1-4; D is ambiguous. The germline V gene has CDR1 SGHDT and CDR2 YYEEEE. CDR3 size: 12 residues. V dropped 0 bases and J dropped 6 bases, with 3 bases sitting between them. Using reference TRBV5-6 and TRBJ1-4 for the parts outside the CDR3, the full variable domain is DAGVTQSPTHLIKTRGQQVTLRCSPKSGHDTVSWYQQALGQGPQFIFQYYEEEERQRGNFPDRFSGHQFPNYSSELNVNALLLGDSALYLCASSLDDEKLFFGSGTQLSVL.

The chain has TRBV6-5 and TRBJ1-1; D is perhaps TRBD1 (5 bases). V gave up 7 bases and J gave up 1 base, with 10 bases separating them. This CDR3 comprises 13 residues. Germline values: CDR1 MNHEY, CDR2 SVGAGI. The CDR3, as DNA: TGTGCCAGCAAAGGGGAGCCGAACACTGAAGCTTTCTTT. Translating gives CASKGEPNTEAFF.

There are a few counts of this clone. This chain links TRBV11-1 with TRBJ2-1; 8 nucleotides match TRBD2. This CDR3 is built from 15 residues. The trim removed 3 bases at V and 6 bases at J, leaving 7 bases unmatched. Germline V CDR1 and CDR2: SGHAT, FQDESV (reference sequence). Here the CDR3 DNA reads TGTGCCAGCAGCTTCCTAAGCGGGGGCCCCAATGAGCAGTTCTTC. Its translation: CASSFLSGGPNEQFF.